Below, 22 T cell receptor beta chains from the same sample are listed, as sequenced in a study of cytomegalovirus exposure and HLA in healthy donors. PCR was performed using 60 Vbeta and 13 Jbeta primers. Sequenced by immunoSEQ multiplex PCR; TCRdb stores in-frame clones only, minus some. The sample includes roughly 160,000 clones, approximately 80% of them seen just once. Sequences were obtained from PBMCs. These TCRs come from a young woman in good health and CMV-seropositive.

The rearrangement links TRBV20-1 to TRBJ2-5; D not certain. The ends were cut back, 3 bases at V and 5 bases at J, with 4 bases in the middle. The germline V gene encodes CDR1 DFQATT and CDR2 SNEGSKA (reference sequence). The CDR3 has 10 amino acids. The CDR3 loop is CSAREETQYF. For the CDR3, the DNA is TGCAGTGCTAGGGAGGAGACCCAGTACTTC.

J is TRBJ2-1 and V is TRBV15, with TRBD2 matching 10 bases. Trimming took 0 bases from V and 8 from J; bases not matched to a gene: 10. From germline, CDR1 is LNHNV and CDR2 YYDKDF (reference sequence). This CDR3 spans 17 amino acids. DNA for the CDR3: TGTGCCACCAGCAGAGATCTAATAGCGGGGGGCGGCCATGAGCAGTTCTTC. Protein sequence: CATSRDLIAGGGHEQFF.

This clone has a single count. The chain carries TRBV9 and TRBJ2-2, with 7 bases lining up with TRBD1. This CDR3 has 15 residues. The trim removed 4 bases at V and 5 bases at J, leaving 8 bases unmatched. The germline V gene encodes CDR1 SGDLS and CDR2 YYNGEE. The CDR3 DNA reads as TGTGCCAGCAGCCTGCGGACAGGTGGGACCGGGGAGCTGTTTTTT. Translation: CASSLRTGGTGELFF.

This clone was picked up a small number of times. The V and J genes are TRBV19 and TRBJ2-1, with D possibly being TRBD2 (5 bases). Germline lookup yields CDR1 LNHDA and CDR2 SQIVND (reference sequence). The germline V and J ends were trimmed by 9 bases and 0 bases, with 9 bases remaining between them. There are 13 residues in the CDR3. CDR3 in DNA: TGTGCCAGCGAGGGCCACTCCTACAATGAGCAGTTCTTC. This sequence encodes CASEGHSYNEQFF.

This rearrangement joins TRBV28 to TRBJ2-2; 7 bases are shared with TRBD2. The CDR3 length is 12 residues. The V gene's germline CDR1 is MDHEN and CDR2 SYDVKM. With 1 base clipped from V and 13 bases from J, the junction kept 3 bases outside the gene matches. Here the CDR3 DNA reads TGTGCCAGCAGTTTATTCGGGGGGTGGCTGTTTTTT. Translating it yields CASSLFGGWLFF.

The chain combines TRBV7-2 with TRBJ1-2, with D possibly being TRBD1 (6 bases). V lost 5 bases and J 5 bases, leaving 18 bases between the germline ends. The length of the CDR3 is 15 residues. In germline, CDR1 is SGHTA, CDR2 FQGNSA. Written as DNA, the CDR3 is TGTGCCAGCAGCCGGGTGGGGGCGTCGCTATATGGCTACACCTTC. Its translation is CASSRVGASLYGYTF.

This chain connects TRBV7-3 to TRBJ2-5, with 10 bases identical to TRBD2. Germline V gives CDR1 SGHTA, CDR2 FQGTGA. The CDR3 loop spans 17 amino acids. V lost 2 bases to trimming and J lost 1 base; unmatched junction nucleotides: 7. The CDR3: CASSLGRSSGGQETQYF. In DNA form, the CDR3 reads TGTGCCAGCAGCTTAGGGAGGTCTAGCGGGGGCCAAGAGACCCAGTACTTC.

This chain joins TRBV7-2 and TRBJ1-5; 8 bases align to TRBD1. With V trimmed by 7 bases and J by 5 bases, 10 bases remained unmatched. The CDR3 consists of 15 residues. The germline V gene encodes CDR1 SGHTA and CDR2 FQGNSA. The CDR3 nucleotides are TGTGCCAGCACCCGGACAGGGAGAGAGGATCAGCCCCAGCATTTT. Translation gives CASTRTGREDQPQHF.

This clone was detected only once. This chain joins TRBV28 and TRBJ2-5, with 12 positions matching TRBD1. V gave up 5 bases and J gave up 3 bases; unmatched junction bases: 4. Germline CDR1 MDHEN, CDR2 SYDVKM. This CDR3 spans 15 amino acids. CDR3 amino acids: CASSGGQGAKETQYF. CDR3 DNA sequence: TGTGCCAGCAGTGGGGGACAGGGGGCGAAAGAGACCCAGTACTTC.

This chain connects TRBV9 to TRBJ2-3; 7 positions match TRBD1. The CDR3 consists of 18 residues. V lost 0 bases, J lost 3 bases, and 13 bases stayed unmatched. Germline-derived CDR1 and CDR2 are SGDLS and YYNGEE. CDR3 sequence reads: CASSVAPHDRAGTDTQYF. In nucleotides, the CDR3 is TGTGCCAGCAGCGTAGCCCCCCACGACAGGGCCGGGACAGATACGCAGTATTTT.

The chain combines TRBV28 with TRBJ1-1; possible D gene TRBD1, 5 bases. The CDR3 totals 15 residues. Trimming removed 3 bases from V and 10 bases from J, with 21 bases in between. Germline CDR1 is MDHEN and CDR2 is SYDVKM. DNA for the CDR3: TGTGCCAGCAGTTTTGGGAGGGGCGGTTGGTTGGGAGCTTTCTTT. Protein sequence: CASSFGRGGWLGAFF. Based on the CDR3 plus reference TRBV28 and TRBJ1-1, the full variable domain is DVKVTQSSRYLVKRTGEKVFLECVQDMDHENMFWYRQDPGLGLRLIYFSYDVKMKEKGDIPEGYSVSREKKERFSLILESASTNQTSMYLCASSFGRGGWLGAFFGQGTRLTVV.

V usage is TRBV5-6 and J usage is TRBJ1-6; D possibly corresponds to TRBD1 (5 bases). Germline CDR1 SGHDT, CDR2 YYEEEE. V was trimmed by 4 bases and J by 6 bases, leaving 14 bases between them. This CDR3 comprises 15 residues. The CDR3 coding sequence is TGTGCCAGCAGCATGTTTGGGGGGATTAATTCACCCCTCCACTTT. This translates into CASSMFGGINSPLHF.

The chain couples TRBV4-3 to TRBJ1-1; 7 nucleotides agree with TRBD1. The CDR3 loop spans 15 amino acids. The V gene end was trimmed by 4 bases and the J gene end by 4 bases; junction bases not matched to a gene: 9. The germline gives CDR1 LGHNA, CDR2 YSLEER. CDR3 sequence reads: CASSLTGSRITEAFF. CDR3 nucleotide sequence: TGCGCCAGCAGCCTGACAGGGTCACGGATCACTGAAGCTTTCTTT.

The chain combines TRBV6-1 with TRBJ1-2; no clear D. The V end lost 8 bases, the J end lost 3 bases, and 7 bases lay between the germline ends. The germline V gene encodes CDR1 MNHNS and CDR2 SASEGT. The CDR3 length is 11 residues. In nucleotides, the CDR3 is TGTGCCAGCGAGGCAGACTATGGCTACACCTTC. Amino acids: CASEADYGYTF.

This clone was seen only once. The chain's CDR3 is CASSLYNGRNSPLHF. As DNA, the CDR3 is TGTGCCAGCAGTTTATATAACGGTCGGAATTCACCCCTCCACTTT. The gene calls are TRBV28 and TRBJ1-6; no firm D call. There are 15 residues in the CDR3. The ends were cut back, 1 base at V and 7 bases at J, with 11 bases in the middle. Per the germline V gene, CDR1 is MDHEN and CDR2 is SYDVKM.

The CDR3 is CASSGQNYEQYF. In DNA, the CDR3 is TGTGCCAGCAGTGGACAGAACTACGAGCAGTACTTC. The V gene is TRBV6-1, the J gene TRBJ2-7, with D maybe TRBD1 (5 bases). CDR1 MNHNS and CDR2 SASEGT come from the germline V gene. V was shortened by 4 bases and J by 3 bases, with 7 bases between the two germline ends. This CDR3 has 12 residues.

The gene calls are TRBV7-8 and TRBJ1-1; no clear D. The CDR3 length is 16 residues. Germline V gene data show CDR1 as SGHVS and CDR2 as FQNEAQ. The V end lost 5 bases, the J end lost 8 bases, and 24 bases lay between the germline ends. The CDR3 DNA is TGTGCCAGCAGCCTTAGGTCGCGGCTGGGTAGGAGGGAAGCTTTCTTT. The encoded protein is CASSLRSRLGRREAFF.

With respect to this clone: An end of the junction differs from the germline gene, which may be a read error. This CDR3 is also generated by other DNA sequences in the sample. The CDR3 loop reads CASSGTSSTDTQYF. The CDR3 DNA reads TGTGCCAGTAGTGGGACTTCTAGCACAGATACGCAGTATTTT. V is TRBV2 and J is TRBJ2-3, with TRBD2 as a possible D gene (6 bases). This CDR3 has 14 amino acids. Germline assignment: CDR1 SNHLY and CDR2 FYNNEI. Based on the CDR3 plus reference TRBV2 and TRBJ2-3, the full variable domain is EPEVTQTPSHQVTQMGQEVILRCVPISNHLYFYWYRQILGQKVEFLVSFYNNEISEKSEIFDDQFSVERPDGSNFTLKIRSTKLEDSAMYFCASSGTSSTDTQYFGPGTRLTVL.

This clone was recorded only once. J is TRBJ2-2 and V is TRBV18; D unresolved. The CDR3 extends over 17 amino acids. Germline CDR1 is KGHSH and CDR2 is LQKENI. Trimming stripped 2 bases from V and 0 bases from J, with 13 bases between. The CDR3 loop reads CASSPEVSSANTGELFF. The CDR3 coding sequence is TGTGCCAGCTCACCAGAAGTATCCAGCGCGAACACCGGGGAGCTGTTTTTT.

V gene TRBV7-8 combines with J gene TRBJ2-1; 11 nucleotides agree with TRBD2. The germline V gene encodes CDR1 SGHVS and CDR2 FQNEAQ. J gave up 5 bases and V 1 base, and 13 bases lay outside the gene matches. This CDR3 comprises 19 residues. This CDR3 reads CASSLGRSVGTSGNNEQFF. The CDR3 DNA is TGTGCCAGCAGCTTAGGGAGGTCGGTTGGGACTAGCGGAAACAATGAGCAGTTCTTC.

The chain carries TRBV5-8 and TRBJ1-5; TRBD1 might be the D (6 bases). Deletions cut 1 base from V and 5 bases from J, with 10 bases between. Germline V lookup: CDR1 SGHTS, CDR2 YDEGEE. This CDR3 spans 14 amino acids. As DNA, the CDR3 is TGTGCCAGCAGCTTGACAGGGTTCGATCAGCCCCAGCATTTT. Translation: CASSLTGFDQPQHF.

V usage is TRBV27 and J usage is TRBJ1-2; TRBD1 is a possible D gene (6 bases). The CDR3 has 14 residues. Germline CDR1 and CDR2: MNHEY and SMNVEV (reference sequence). Trimming removed 6 bases at V and 4 bases at J, with 15 bases between. In DNA, the CDR3 is TGTGCCAGCAGCCCACGGGGGGCCAGCTATGGCTACACCTTC. Its protein is CASSPRGASYGYTF.